This TCR beta chain was sequenced in a study of blood T cell repertoires in COVID-19. Study-wide background: Collection of acute and convalescent COVID-19 samples took place in the United States, Italy and Spain. The analysed material was cDNA or gDNA that came from T cells, B-cell-depleted T cells, or PBMCs.

Patients from Seattle were sampled longitudinally, starting during active infection. Germline values: CDR1 LGHDT, CDR2 YNNKEL (reference sequence). V lost 1 base to trimming and J lost 3 bases; unmatched junction nucleotides: 7. The CDR3 is 17 residues long. In the original analysis: Amplification of reference gene primers provided the estimated nucleated cell counts. The table came from immunoSEQ multiplex PCR; TCRdb's copy has only in-frame clones and leaves some out. The DNA was the basis for D and trimming; V, J and clone size are from that table. The sample contains 250,000 to 300,000 clones, just under 90% of which appear only once.

The sequence derives from a woman aged 50 to 60 with COVID-19, enrolled during active disease. The genes are TRBV3-1 (or the pseudogene TRBV3-2) and TRBJ2-2, with 8 bases lining up with TRBD2. Sequences were obtained from peripheral blood. Here the CDR3 reads CASSQGRRLAYTGELFF. The CDR3 DNA reads as TGTGCCAGCAGCCAAGGTCGACGACTAGCGTACACCGGGGAGCTGTTTTTT.